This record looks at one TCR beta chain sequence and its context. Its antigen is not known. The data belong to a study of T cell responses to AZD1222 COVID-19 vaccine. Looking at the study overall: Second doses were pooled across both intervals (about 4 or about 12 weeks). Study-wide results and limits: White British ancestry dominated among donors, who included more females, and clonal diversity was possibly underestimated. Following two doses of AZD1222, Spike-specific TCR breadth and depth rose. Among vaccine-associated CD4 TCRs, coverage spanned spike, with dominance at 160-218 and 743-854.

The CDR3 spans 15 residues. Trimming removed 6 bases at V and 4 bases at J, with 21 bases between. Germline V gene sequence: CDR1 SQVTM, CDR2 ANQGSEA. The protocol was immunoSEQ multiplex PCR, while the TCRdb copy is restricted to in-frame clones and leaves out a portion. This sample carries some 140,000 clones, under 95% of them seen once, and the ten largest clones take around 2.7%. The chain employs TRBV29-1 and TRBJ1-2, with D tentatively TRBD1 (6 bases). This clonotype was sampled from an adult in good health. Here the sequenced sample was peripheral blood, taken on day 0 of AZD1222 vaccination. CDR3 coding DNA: TGCAGCGTAACCTTAGGGGGGGGAGCTCCCTATGGCTACACCTTC. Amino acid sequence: CSVTLGGGAPYGYTF.